Shown below are 16 T cell receptor beta chains from a single sample sequenced in a study of blood T cells in healthy people across ages. With a J-beta primer mix and a sample-barcoded 5' primer, a second PCR ran about 7 to 12 cycles. TCRdb analysed the 5' RACE reads with MiXCR anew, one entry per CDR3 protein. The sample lists about 670,000 distinct CDR3 sequences; roughly half were seen once. Material: blood. These receptors all come from a woman aged 80 or over in good health.

V and J are TRBV7-9 and TRBJ1-2; a weak D match, TRBD1 (5 bases). The CDR3 is made up of 16 amino acids. V was shortened by 3 bases and J by 4 bases, with 18 bases between the two germline ends. CDR1 is SEHNR and CDR2 is FQNEAQ in the germline V gene (reference sequence). CDR3 residues: CASSLGERGVVYGYTF. DNA of the CDR3: TGTGCCAGCAGCTTGGGGGAGCGGGGGGTCGTCTATGGCTACACCTTC.

V usage is TRBV7-2 and J usage is TRBJ2-2, with no clear D. The CDR3 is made up of 17 amino acids. Germline CDR1 and CDR2: SGHTA and FQGNSA. V lost 5 bases to trimming and J lost 4 bases, with 20 bases between them. CDR3 nucleotide sequence: TGTGCCAGCAGCCTTAGATTTTTACGAGTGGGCACCGGGGAGCTGTTTTTT. Translation: CASSLRFLRVGTGELFF. Based on the CDR3 plus reference TRBV7-2 and TRBJ2-2, the full variable domain is GAGVSQSPSNKVTEKGKDVELRCDPISGHTALYWYRQSLGQGLEFLIYFQGNSAPDKSGLPSDRFSAERTGGSVSTLTIQRTQQEDSAVYLCASSLRFLRVGTGELFFGEGSRLTVL.

Of note for this clonotype: A much larger clone lies a single base off, so this may be a read error. The rearrangement uses TRBV5-1 and TRBJ2-3; 10 bases are a match to TRBD2. Germline-derived CDR1 and CDR2 are SGHRS and YFSETQ. The V gene end was trimmed by 0 bases and the J gene end by 8 bases; junction bases not matched to a gene: 9. The CDR3 length is 16 residues. CDR3 sequence (DNA): TGCGCCAGCAGCTTGGCTGTCCTAGCGGGAGCAGGTACGCAGTATTTT. This codes for CASSLAVLAGAGTQYF. Combining the CDR3 with reference TRBV5-1 and TRBJ2-3 gives the whole variable domain KAGVTQTPRYLIKTRGQQVTLSCSPISGHRSVSWYQQTPGQGLQFLFEYFSETQRNKGNFPGRFSGRQFSNSRSEMNVSTLELGDSALYLCASSLAVLAGAGTQYFGPGTRLTVL.

The chain has TRBV7-2 and TRBJ2-2; 7 positions agree with TRBD1. V dropped 0 bases and J dropped 4; count of bases not matched to a gene: 11. Germline loops: CDR1 SGHTA, CDR2 FQGNSA. The CDR3 spans 18 residues. CDR3 bases: TGTGCCAGCAGCTTAGCGCAGGCGGCAGGGGGTAGCACCGGGGAGCTGTTTTTT. Encoded protein: CASSLAQAAGGSTGELFF.

This clonotype was detected ten times or more. The rearrangement uses TRBV6-6 and TRBJ2-7; TRBD2 matches at 11 bases. Germline V gene sequence: CDR1 MNHNY, CDR2 SVGAGI (reference sequence). The CDR3 totals 15 residues. Trimming at V came to 6 bases and at J to 2 bases, leaving 6 bases not matched to a gene. The CDR3 is CASSRGTSGPYEQYF. CDR3 bases: TGTGCCAGCAGCCGAGGGACTAGCGGTCCCTACGAGCAGTACTTC.

The chain has TRBV10-1 and TRBJ2-2; 12 nucleotides agree with TRBD2. There are 16 residues in the CDR3. The ends lost 3 bases at V and 3 bases at J; junction bases unmatched: 2. Germline V CDR1 and CDR2: WNHNN, SYGVQD (reference sequence). CDR3 amino acids: CASSDGLAGHTGELFF. For the CDR3, the DNA is TGCGCCAGCAGTGACGGACTAGCGGGACACACCGGGGAGCTGTTTTTT.

V and J are TRBV20-1 and TRBJ2-4, with a possible D match to TRBD2 (7 bases). Trimming shortened V by 5 bases and J by 6 bases, and 23 bases separated the two germline ends. Germline V gives CDR1 DFQATT, CDR2 SNEGSKA (reference sequence). CDR3 size: 16 residues. The CDR3, as DNA: TGCAGTGCTCCCCGGAGGGGGGGCTATATTCGAAACATTCAGTACTTC. Encoded protein: CSAPRRGGYIRNIQYF.

The V and J genes are TRBV3-1 and TRBJ2-7, with D maybe TRBD1 (6 bases). The CDR3 runs to 11 residues. The germline CDR1 and CDR2 sequences are LGHDT and YNNKEL (reference sequence). Trimming removed 9 bases from V and 6 bases from J, with 12 bases in between. The CDR3 loop reads CASQRGTEQYF. CDR3 coding DNA: TGTGCCAGTCAAAGGGGGACCGAGCAGTACTTC.

The genes are TRBV3-1 and TRBJ2-7, with no clear D. Looked up from germline, CDR1 is LGHDT and CDR2 is YNNKEL (reference sequence). CDR3 length: 15 residues. Trimming shortened V by 3 bases and J by 2 bases, and 14 bases separated the two germline ends. The CDR3 protein is CASSQTPGGTYEQYF. The CDR3 DNA is TGTGCCAGCAGCCAGACCCCGGGTGGGACCTACGAGCAGTACTTC.

This clonotype has ten or more counts. V and J are TRBV27 and TRBJ1-5; 8 nucleotides line up with TRBD1. The CDR3 extends over 14 amino acids. With 6 bases clipped from V and 5 bases from J, the junction kept 6 bases outside the gene matches. Germline V gene data show CDR1 as MNHEY and CDR2 as SMNVEV (reference sequence). CDR3 amino acids: CASSLGTGYQPQHF. In nucleotides, the CDR3 is TGTGCCAGCAGCCTCGGGACAGGCTATCAGCCCCAGCATTTT.

In regard to this clonotype: A much larger clone sits a single nucleotide away, making a read error possible. The J gene is TRBJ2-4, the V gene TRBV2; D is unresolved. The J call may not be correct, given that the DNA end is closer to TRBJ2-7. CDR1 and CDR2 from the germline V gene are SNHLY and FYNNEI. The CDR3 extends over 13 amino acids. The CDR3 loop reads CASGRVPVVEQYF. The CDR3, as DNA: TGTGCCAGCGGACGAGTCCCCGTTGTCGAGCAGTACTTC.

This rearrangement joins TRBV10-3 to TRBJ2-4; D might be TRBD1 or TRBD2, each matching 6 bases. V was cut by 4 bases and J by 0 bases, with 25 bases left in between. Germline values: CDR1 ENHRY, CDR2 SYGVKD. The length of the CDR3 is 20 residues. CDR3 sequence (DNA): TGTGCCATCAGTGGGCCCCCCGCGGGAAACAGGGTTCTAGCCAAAAACATTCAGTACTTC. Residues: CAISGPPAGNRVLAKNIQYF.

Concerning this clonotype: At one end the junction does not follow the germline gene, possibly because of a read error. The chain joins TRBV28 to TRBJ2-4, with TRBD1 matching over 7 bases. This CDR3 comprises 15 residues. Germline V gives CDR1 MDHEN, CDR2 SYDVKM. CDR3 coding DNA: TGTGCCGGCAGTTCGGGACAGCTAGCCAAAAACATTCAGTACTTC. It is translated as CAGSSGQLAKNIQYF.

There are many counts of this clonotype. The J gene is TRBJ1-1, the V gene TRBV10-3; D gene ambiguous. Trimming removed 2 bases from V and 7 bases from J, with 8 bases in between. Germline lookup yields CDR1 ENHRY and CDR2 SYGVKD. This CDR3 contains 12 residues. CDR3 sequence: CAISEQKLEAFF. As DNA, the CDR3 is TGTGCCATCAGTGAGCAGAAACTTGAAGCTTTCTTT.

The chain recombines TRBV7-2 with TRBJ2-5; 7 bases match TRBD1. The V and J ends lost 5 bases and 11 bases, in that order; junction bases with no gene match: 11. The CDR3 sequence is 13 residues long. CDR1 is SGHTA, CDR2 FQGNSA, per germline. The CDR3 region is CASSIDRVNEQYF. The CDR3 nucleotides read TGTGCCAGCAGCATCGACAGGGTCAATGAGCAGTACTTC.

This clonotype was counted between two and nine times. The V gene is TRBV5-1, the J gene TRBJ2-2; 9 bases line up with TRBD2. Germline lookup yields CDR1 SGHRS and CDR2 YFSETQ. The CDR3 is 16 residues long. V gave up 0 bases and J gave up 4 bases; unmatched junction bases: 4. The CDR3 sequence is CASSLVPAGGTGELFF. CDR3 in DNA: TGCGCCAGCAGCTTGGTTCCAGCGGGGGGCACCGGGGAGCTGTTTTTT.